The 12 T cell receptor beta chains below come from one sample, sequenced in a study of blood T cell repertoires in COVID-19. Measured with immunoSEQ multiplex PCR; TCRdb has only the in-frame clones, and not every one. The data contain a few hundred thousand clones, 90% of them singletons. Sequenced material: peripheral blood. The source is a woman aged 25 to 39 with COVID-19, enrolled during active disease.

The V and J genes are TRBV19 and TRBJ1-5, with 9 bases that match TRBD1. Germline V gene data show CDR1 as LNHDA and CDR2 as SQIVND (reference sequence). V lost 4 bases and J lost 7; bases outside the gene matches: 5. The CDR3 extends over 14 amino acids. The CDR3 DNA reads as TGTGCCAGTAGTACACAGGGGGCTGGGCAGCCCCAGCATTTT. Its translation: CASSTQGAGQPQHF.

V gene TRBV7-2 combines with J gene TRBJ1-5, with D possibly being TRBD1 (5 bases). CDR3 length: 15 amino acids. With 1 base removed from V and 4 bases from J, the gap between germline ends came to 11 bases. Per germline, CDR1 SGHTA and CDR2 FQGNSA. The CDR3 coding sequence is TGTGCCAGCAGCTTAGGGCTGACAGAGAATCAGCCCCAGCATTTT. Protein: CASSLGLTENQPQHF.

The chain links TRBV5-1 to TRBJ2-1; 12 nucleotides line up with TRBD2. Germline loops: CDR1 SGHRS, CDR2 YFSETQ. The CDR3 totals 18 residues. V shed 1 base and J 9 bases; nucleotides not matched to a gene: 14. The chain's CDR3 is CASSLFRLAGVQSGEQFF. The CDR3 coding sequence is TGCGCCAGCAGCTTGTTCCGACTAGCGGGAGTCCAGAGCGGTGAGCAGTTCTTC.

The sample holds one count of this clone. This sequence joins TRBV7-2 and TRBJ2-3, with a possible D match to TRBD2 (6 bases). In germline, CDR1 is SGHTA, CDR2 FQGNSA. V was clipped by 5 bases and J by 2 bases, with 17 bases between them. This CDR3 contains 16 residues. CDR3 nucleotides: TGTGCCAGCAGCCGGGGCTCGGTGGGACTCACAGATACGCAGTATTTT. Its translation is CASSRGSVGLTDTQYF.

The gene calls are TRBV5-4 and TRBJ2-1; D uncertain. CDR1 is SGHNT and CDR2 is YYREEE in the germline V gene (reference sequence). The CDR3 totals 13 residues. Trimming shortened V by 2 bases and J by 5 bases, and 8 bases separated the two germline ends. In DNA, the CDR3 is TGTGCCAGCAGCTTTTTCGGTAACAATGAGCAGTTCTTC. It yields the protein CASSFFGNNEQFF.

A word on this clone: In the same sample, other DNA sequences code for this CDR3. The chain is built from TRBV5-6 and TRBJ2-7; 10 bases align to TRBD1. The CDR3 sequence is 15 residues long. Germline V gene lookup returns CDR1 SGHDT and CDR2 YYEEEE. Trimming removed 4 bases from V and 3 bases from J; junction bases left unmatched: 7. Written as DNA, the CDR3 is TGTGCCAGCAGCCTGGGGGGACAGGGGATCTACGAGCAGTACTTC. This codes for CASSLGGQGIYEQYF.

The rearrangement uses TRBV9 and TRBJ1-1; D ambiguous. The CDR3 covers 13 residues. V gave up 0 bases and J gave up 7 bases, with 10 bases separating them. In germline, CDR1 is SGDLS, CDR2 YYNGEE. CDR3 in amino acids: CASSVVMAGEAFF. The CDR3 DNA sequence: TGTGCCAGCAGCGTAGTAATGGCGGGTGAAGCTTTCTTT.

A note on this clone: The same CDR3 is also encoded by other DNA sequences in this sample. The chain has TRBV5-4 and TRBJ1-1; D call uncertain. V was clipped by 4 bases and J by 0 bases, with 7 bases between them. CDR3 length: 13 amino acids. Per the germline V gene, CDR1 is SGHNT and CDR2 is YYREEE (reference sequence). The CDR3 DNA reads as TGTGCCAGCAGCCGAACATTGAACACTGAAGCTTTCTTT. Translating gives CASSRTLNTEAFF.

CDR3 in amino acids: CASSIGVDYTGQPQHF. CDR3 DNA: TGTGCCAGTAGTATTGGAGTCGATTATACTGGACAGCCCCAGCATTTT. The V and J genes are TRBV19 and TRBJ1-5; D is undetermined. V gave up 3 bases and J gave up 7 bases, with 19 bases separating them. In germline, CDR1 is LNHDA, CDR2 SQIVND (reference sequence). This CDR3 region has 16 residues.

The chain joins TRBV7-2 to TRBJ1-1, with a weak D call TRBD1 (5 bases). This CDR3 spans 14 amino acids. CDR1 and CDR2 from the germline V gene are SGHTA and FQGNSA. V was shortened by 1 base and J by 4 bases, with 10 bases between the two germline ends. CDR3 DNA: TGTGCCAGCAGCTTAGTTCTCCAGGGCACTGAAGCTTTCTTT. Its translation is CASSLVLQGTEAFF.

This clone was observed a handful of times. The V and J genes are TRBV11-2 and TRBJ2-3; TRBD1 agrees at 8 bases. The CDR3 totals 15 residues. In germline, CDR1 is SGHAT, CDR2 FQNNGV. Trimming removed 2 bases from V and 4 bases from J; junction bases left unmatched: 5. CDR3 sequence (DNA): TGTGCCAGCAGCTTAATAGGACAGGGCCCAGATACGCAGTATTTT. Protein product: CASSLIGQGPDTQYF.

The chain combines TRBV5-4 with TRBJ2-2, with 9 bases lining up with TRBD1. The CDR3 covers 17 residues. Germline V gene sequence: CDR1 SGHNT, CDR2 YYREEE (reference sequence). V lost 4 bases and J lost 5; bases outside the gene matches: 12. DNA for the CDR3: TGTGCCAGCAGCACCCCAGTACAGGGGGCAGGAACCGGGGAGCTGTTTTTT. Residues: CASSTPVQGAGTGELFF.